Below are 17 T cell receptor beta chains sequenced from a single sample in a study of T cell changes during pregnancy in multiple sclerosis. Data came from immunoSEQ multiplex PCR; TCRdb stores just in-frame clones and leaves some out. The sample yields about 41,000 clones, roughly nine tenths seen once. This sample comprised CD8+ T cells from peripheral blood mononuclear cells, obtained in the third trimester of pregnancy. The receptors were gathered from a female donor with multiple sclerosis, enrolled in a pregnancy study.

This clone has just a few counts. The rearrangement uses TRBV9 and TRBJ1-1, with D maybe TRBD1 (6 bases). The CDR3 has 14 residues. Germline lookup yields CDR1 SGDLS and CDR2 YYNGEE. V was pared by 0 bases and J by 5 bases, with 11 bases between. DNA of the CDR3: TGTGCCAGCAGCGTAGGGGGGGGCCAGACTGAAGCTTTCTTT. Translation: CASSVGGGQTEAFF. Filled out from reference TRBV9 and TRBJ1-1, the complete variable domain reads DSGVTQTPKHLITATGQRVTLRCSPRSGDLSVYWYQQSLDQGLQFLIQYYNGEERAKGNILERFSAQQFPDLHSELNLSSLELGDSALYFCASSVGGGQTEAFFGQGTRLTVV.

In DNA, the CDR3 is TGTGCCAGCAGCGGGGCTAGCGGGAGCATGGAGACCCAGTACTTC. Translated, it gives CASSGASGSMETQYF. The J gene is TRBJ2-5, the V gene TRBV5-8; TRBD2 agrees at 10 bases. There are 15 residues in the CDR3. After removal of 4 bases from V and 5 bases from J, the junction contained 8 bases not matched to a gene. Looked up from germline, CDR1 is SGHTS and CDR2 is YDEGEE.

The chain uses TRBV2 and TRBJ2-7; D gene unclear. V dropped 8 bases and J dropped 4 bases, with 21 bases sitting between them. Germline CDR1 and CDR2: SNHLY and FYNNEI. This CDR3 is built from 15 residues. DNA for the CDR3: TGTGCCAGCCGATACAACTTAGGCCCTAGGTACGAGCAGTACTTC. It is translated as CASRYNLGPRYEQYF.

The chain uses TRBV27 and TRBJ1-2; 7 nucleotides match TRBD1. V was clipped by 5 bases and J by 6 bases; unmatched bases: 3. The CDR3 totals 12 residues. In germline, CDR1 is MNHEY, CDR2 SMNVEV (reference sequence). In DNA, the CDR3 is TGTGCCAGCAGTACACAGGGGCATGGCTACACCTTC. Its protein is CASSTQGHGYTF.

The chain uses TRBV5-6 and TRBJ2-7; no definite D call. The CDR3 runs to 14 residues. Germline V gene sequence: CDR1 SGHDT, CDR2 YYEEEE. Trimming removed 4 bases at V and 0 bases at J, with 11 bases between. CDR3 DNA: TGTGCCAGCAGCGTGAGGTTCGCCTCCTACGAGCAGTACTTC. Amino acids: CASSVRFASYEQYF. Full variable domain (rest looked up from reference TRBV5-6 and TRBJ2-7): DAGVTQSPTHLIKTRGQQVTLRCSPKSGHDTVSWYQQALGQGPQFIFQYYEEEERQRGNFPDRFSGHQFPNYSSELNVNALLLGDSALYLCASSVRFASYEQYFGPGTRLTVT.

CDR3 bases: TGTGCCAGCAGCCCGGGGAACGAGCAGTACTTC. Translated: CASSPGNEQYF. This sequence joins TRBV6-5 and TRBJ2-7; D is possibly TRBD2 (5 bases). The CDR3 totals 11 residues. Germline V gene sequence: CDR1 MNHEY, CDR2 SVGAGI. V was pared by 6 bases and J by 5 bases, with 8 bases between.

This clone has only one observation. This chain joins TRBV27 and TRBJ2-2; weak D call: TRBD2 (6 bases). The CDR3 contains 14 residues. With 5 bases removed from V and 13 bases from J, the gap between germline ends came to 20 bases. CDR1 is MNHEY, CDR2 SMNVEV, per germline (reference sequence). The CDR3 spells CASSLEGARSGLFF. CDR3 sequence (DNA): TGTGCCAGCAGTCTTGAAGGGGCCCGTAGCGGGCTGTTTTTT.

In its sample, this clone was seen once. The CDR3 nucleotides read TGTGCCAGCAGCTTACCGGACAGGGGGCGTGATGGCTACACCTTC. Protein: CASSLPDRGRDGYTF. J is TRBJ1-2 and V is TRBV7-9; TRBD1 matches 11 bases. V gave up 2 bases and J gave up 6 bases; unmatched junction bases: 5. The germline CDR1 and CDR2 sequences are SEHNR and FQNEAQ (reference sequence). CDR3 size: 15 residues.

This clone turned up a few times. The rearrangement joins TRBV6-5 to TRBJ2-3; TRBD1 might be the D (6 bases). Trimming shortened V by 5 bases and J by 2 bases, and 14 bases separated the two germline ends. There are 15 residues in the CDR3. Germline V gene lookup returns CDR1 MNHEY and CDR2 SVGAGI. In nucleotides, the CDR3 is TGTGCCAGCAGTCCTCGGACAGATTTCACAGATACGCAGTATTTT. Amino acids: CASSPRTDFTDTQYF.

This clone was detected once. This chain joins TRBV6-5 and TRBJ1-1, with D perhaps TRBD1 (5 bases). Germline V gene sequence: CDR1 MNHEY, CDR2 SVGAGI. V was clipped by 2 bases and J by 5 bases, with 15 bases between them. The CDR3 is made up of 15 amino acids. This CDR3 reads CASSYDERRGTEAFF. DNA of the CDR3: TGTGCCAGCAGTTACGACGAACGAAGGGGAACTGAAGCTTTCTTT.

The chain recombines TRBV5-1 with TRBJ2-3, with D unclear. CDR3 length equals 18 residues. V lost 1 base and J lost 3, with 21 bases in between. CDR1 and CDR2 from the germline V gene are SGHRS and YFSETQ. The CDR3 here is CASSLQAIGGLVTDTQYF. The CDR3 bases are TGCGCCAGCAGCTTGCAGGCCATAGGTGGCCTTGTGACAGATACGCAGTATTTT.

This chain connects TRBV19 to TRBJ1-2; D gene unclear. The ends were cut back, 5 bases at V and 2 bases at J, with 9 bases in the middle. Germline V CDR1 and CDR2: LNHDA, SQIVND (reference sequence). The CDR3 consists of 13 residues. For the CDR3, the DNA is TGTGCCAGTAGTCCGCGAGCCAACTATGGCTACACCTTC. Its protein is CASSPRANYGYTF.

The rearrangement uses TRBV19 and TRBJ1-2, with 7 bases that match TRBD1. This CDR3 spans 13 amino acids. Germline CDR1 and CDR2: LNHDA and SQIVND (reference sequence). Unmatched junction bases numbered 7, after V lost 8 bases and J lost 4 bases. CDR3: CASSGQSVYGYTF. The CDR3 bases are TGTGCCAGTTCGGGACAGTCCGTCTATGGCTACACCTTC.

This sequence joins TRBV2 and TRBJ1-1; no definite D call. Germline V gene sequence: CDR1 SNHLY, CDR2 FYNNEI. This CDR3 is 14 amino acids long. Trimming pared 3 bases from V and 0 bases from J, leaving 8 bases between. The CDR3 sequence: CASSENSLNTEAFF. Written as DNA, the CDR3 is TGTGCCAGCAGTGAGAACAGTCTGAACACTGAAGCTTTCTTT.

The chain joins TRBV28 to TRBJ2-1; D gene uncertain. V was trimmed by 4 bases and J by 5 bases, leaving 15 bases between them. The CDR3 length is 15 residues. Per the germline V gene, CDR1 is MDHEN and CDR2 is SYDVKM. The CDR3 DNA reads TGTGCCAGCAGTTCCCCAAAGAGGCTAGACAATGAGCAGTTCTTC. Protein sequence: CASSSPKRLDNEQFF.

This chain connects TRBV7-3 to TRBJ2-2, with 7 bases fitting TRBD2. Germline CDR1 is SGHTA and CDR2 is FQGTGA. The CDR3 has 16 amino acids. The V and J ends lost 5 bases and 4 bases, in that order; junction bases with no gene match: 10. The CDR3 is CASSHVRGVGTGELFF. CDR3 DNA: TGTGCCAGCAGCCACGTACGGGGGGTAGGCACCGGGGAGCTGTTTTTT. Together with reference TRBV7-3 and TRBJ2-2, the CDR3 gives the full variable domain: GAGVSQTPSNKVTEKGKYVELRCDPISGHTALYWYRQSLGQGPEFLIYFQGTGAADDSGLPNDRFFAVRPEGSVSTLKIQRTERGDSAVYLCASSHVRGVGTGELFFGEGSRLTVL.

V is TRBV19 and J is TRBJ2-7; D call uncertain. The CDR3 spans 13 residues. Trimming pared 3 bases from V and 2 bases from J, leaving 8 bases between. Germline assignment: CDR1 LNHDA and CDR2 SQIVND (reference sequence). The CDR3 reads CASSMSAAYEQYF. Here the CDR3 DNA reads TGTGCCAGTAGTATGTCTGCAGCCTACGAGCAGTACTTC.